This TCR beta chain was identified in a study of molecular identifiers for immune sequencing clone quantification. Study observations and caveats: More than 97% of effector molecules, versus under 1% of naive-cell molecules, belonged to clones above 20 RNA copies.

Comment on this clonotype: Its antigen is currently unknown. Possible read error: a much larger clone is one base away.

Naive CD8 library inputs spanned about 18,000 to 1,100,000 sorted cells and 10%, 30% or 50% RNA. Naive CD8 T cells underwent sorting with the CD8+CD4-CCR7+CD45RA+ definition. TCRdb independently ran MiXCR on the PCR reads; one entry per CDR3 protein. The sample lists about 500,000 distinct CDR3 sequences, around 25% seen once, with 0.76% in the top ten. This CDR3 has 15 residues. The chain couples TRBV21-1 to TRBJ2-5. TRBV21-1 is shown as a pseudogene. The specimen was naive CD8+ T cells from blood, with Jurkat cell RNA spiked in. Described subset: FACS-sorted CD8+CD4-CCR7+CD45RA+ naive T cells. This TCR was recovered from a human donor in good health. Some libraries in this study had Jurkat cell RNA spiked in. The CDR3 DNA follows: TGTGCCAGCAGCAGAGCGCTTAAGTCACAAGAGACCCAGTACTTC. Its protein product is CASSRALKSQETQYF.